Each of the 21 T cell receptor beta chains below was sequenced from the same sample in a study of T cell changes during pregnancy in multiple sclerosis. The method was immunoSEQ multiplex PCR; TCRdb's version includes in-frame clones alone and lacks a portion of them. The sample lists about 74,000 clones, 80% to 95% occurring once. Sequenced material: peripheral blood, taken after pregnancy. The receptors originated from a female donor in good health, enrolled as a control in a pregnancy study.

CDR3 sequence reads: CASSQSGTGTGGHEQYF. The DNA for the CDR3 is TGCGCCAGCAGTCAATCAGGGACCGGGACAGGGGGCCACGAGCAGTACTTC. The gene calls are TRBV23-1 and TRBJ2-7; 12 positions match TRBD1. TRBV23-1 is noted as an ORF with a role that remains uncertain. J gave up 5 bases and V 0 bases, and 8 bases lay outside the gene matches. The CDR3 runs 17 residues.

This rearrangement joins TRBV4-1 to TRBJ2-4, with a tentative D call TRBD1 (6 bases). V dropped 1 base and J dropped 7 bases, with 20 bases sitting between them. This CDR3 has 17 amino acids. Germline V gene lookup returns CDR1 MGHRA and CDR2 YSYEKL. The CDR3 is CASSQGQAKDKGNIQYF. DNA for the CDR3: TGCGCCAGCAGCCAAGGACAGGCCAAGGATAAGGGGAACATTCAGTACTTC.

V and J are TRBV30 and TRBJ2-7; tentative D call: TRBD1 (5 bases). The V end lost 0 bases, the J end lost 2 bases, and 14 bases lay between the germline ends. Germline V lookup: CDR1 GTSNPN, CDR2 SVGIG (reference sequence). The CDR3 spans 15 residues. The CDR3 nucleotides are TGTGCCTGGAGTGTACCCCGACAGTTAACCTACGAGCAGTACTTC. This sequence encodes CAWSVPRQLTYEQYF. The variable domain in full, with the rest retrieved from reference TRBV30 and TRBJ2-7, is SQTIHQWPATLVQPVGSPLSLECTVEGTSNPNLYWYRQAAGRGLQLLFYSVGIGQISSEVPQNLSASRPQDRQFILSSKKLLLSDSGFYLCAWSVPRQLTYEQYFGPGTRLTVT.

The chain uses TRBV7-3 and TRBJ2-1, with a tentative D call TRBD2 (6 bases). Trimming removed 4 bases from V and 7 bases from J, with 11 bases in between. Germline V gives CDR1 SGHTA, CDR2 FQGTGA. The CDR3 sequence is 13 residues long. CDR3 DNA sequence: TGTGCCAGCAGCTCGATGACTAGTAATGAGCAGTTCTTC. It yields the protein CASSSMTSNEQFF.

The gene calls are TRBV7-2 and TRBJ1-4; 8 bases are a match to TRBD1. CDR3 size: 15 residues. V shed 1 base and J 7 bases; nucleotides not matched to a gene: 5. The germline V gene has CDR1 SGHTA and CDR2 FQGNSA. The CDR3 DNA sequence: TGTGCCAGCAGCTTAGAACAGGGGGGGAGTGAAAAACTGTTTTTT. Translating it yields CASSLEQGGSEKLFF.

This chain joins TRBV19 and TRBJ2-5; TRBD1 aligns across 9 bases. The V segment lost 0 bases and the J segment 7 bases; nucleotides outside the gene matches: 12. The CDR3 contains 17 residues. Germline-derived CDR1 and CDR2 are LNHDA and SQIVND (reference sequence). CDR3 sequence: CASSIDRTGAGFGTQYF. Written as DNA, the CDR3 is TGTGCCAGTAGTATAGATCGGACAGGGGCTGGCTTCGGGACCCAGTACTTC.

Only one count was recorded for this clone. CDR3 bases: TGTGCCAGCAGGACGAGGACAGCTAATCAGCCCCAGCATTTT. Its protein is CASRTRTANQPQHF. The chain joins TRBV28 to TRBJ1-5; D might be TRBD1 (6 bases). Per the germline V gene, CDR1 is MDHEN and CDR2 is SYDVKM. The length of the CDR3 is 14 residues. Between the trimmed V and J ends, which lost 6 bases and 4 bases, there was a span of 13 bases.

The rearrangement uses TRBV4-1 and TRBJ2-7, with D uncertain. From germline, CDR1 is MGHRA and CDR2 YSYEKL. This CDR3 is built from 16 residues. Trimming took off 1 base at V and 2 bases at J, with 15 bases between the two ends. DNA of the CDR3: TGCGCCAGCAGCCAAGTAATAGAGACACCCACCTACGAGCAGTACTTC. It translates to CASSQVIETPTYEQYF.

V is TRBV5-4 and J is TRBJ2-7; 7 nucleotides agree with TRBD1. Looked up from germline, CDR1 is SGHNT and CDR2 is YYREEE (reference sequence). The junction had 1 base not matched to a gene; V was cut back by 2 bases and J by 2 bases. The CDR3 runs 13 residues. The CDR3 DNA reads TGTGCCAGCAGCTTACAGGGGCCCTACGAGCAGTACTTC. Its protein is CASSLQGPYEQYF.

This rearrangement joins TRBV28 to TRBJ1-1, with D uncertain. V lost 2 bases, J lost 7 bases, and 8 bases lay in between. CDR1 MDHEN and CDR2 SYDVKM come from the germline V gene. This CDR3 comprises 12 residues. The CDR3 spells CASSLAVFEAFF. CDR3 coding DNA: TGTGCCAGCAGTTTAGCGGTTTTTGAAGCTTTCTTT.

CDR3 sequence reads: CATSRGLGTAYTGELFF. In DNA, the CDR3 is TGTGCCACCAGCAGAGGCTTGGGGACAGCTTACACCGGGGAGCTGTTTTTT. V usage is TRBV15 and J usage is TRBJ2-2; 7 bases match TRBD1. The CDR3 runs 17 residues. Germline CDR1 and CDR2: LNHNV and YYDKDF (reference sequence). Trimming cost V 1 base and J 3 bases; bases outside gene matches: 8.

The V gene is TRBV7-9, the J gene TRBJ1-3; 8 bases fit TRBD1. CDR3 size: 15 residues. With V trimmed by 1 base and J by 4 bases, 3 bases remained unmatched. CDR1 and CDR2 (germline): SEHNR, FQNEAQ (reference sequence). The CDR3 nucleotides are TGTGCCAGCAGCTTAGAAGGGACAGGAGGAAACACCATATATTTT. Translating gives CASSLEGTGGNTIYF. Full variable domain (outside the CDR3, taken from reference TRBV7-9 and TRBJ1-3): DTGVSQNPRHKITKRGQNVTFRCDPISEHNRLYWYRQTLGQGPEFLTYFQNEAQLEKSRLLSDRFSAERPKGSFSTLEIQRTEQGDSAMYLCASSLEGTGGNTIYFGEGSWLTVV.

This clone was counted only a few times. The chain carries TRBV6-1 and TRBJ2-1; 10 positions agree with TRBD2. Unmatched junction bases numbered 14, after V lost 10 bases and J lost 8 bases. The CDR3 loop spans 15 amino acids. Per germline, CDR1 MNHNS and CDR2 SASEGT. In nucleotides, the CDR3 is TGTGCCATAGAGGGCCTTAGCGGGGGGTCGGATGAGCAGTTCTTC. It translates to CAIEGLSGGSDEQFF.

The rearrangement joins TRBV6-1 to TRBJ1-5; perhaps TRBD1 as D (5 bases). The CDR3 contains 13 residues. Germline V lookup: CDR1 MNHNS, CDR2 SASEGT. V lost 0 bases, J lost 9 bases, and 9 bases lay in between. The DNA of the CDR3 is TGTGCCAGCAGTGAAGCGCTTCAGGGGCCCCAGCATTTT. This gives the protein CASSEALQGPQHF.

The chain uses TRBV6-1 and TRBJ2-7; a possible D gene is TRBD2 (5 bases). Trimming stripped 6 bases from V and 6 bases from J, with 18 bases between. The V gene's germline CDR1 is MNHNS and CDR2 SASEGT. The CDR3 has 14 residues. The chain's CDR3 is CASRGRTGSGEQYF. The CDR3, as DNA: TGTGCCAGCAGAGGAAGGACGGGGTCGGGCGAGCAGTACTTC.

The chain is built from TRBV20-1 and TRBJ2-5; TRBD2 might be the D (5 bases). V lost 1 base, J lost 9 bases, and 6 bases lay in between. Germline values: CDR1 DFQATT, CDR2 SNEGSKA (reference sequence). The CDR3 spans 10 residues. CDR3 sequence reads: CSARAGAQYF. CDR3 in DNA: TGCAGTGCTAGAGCCGGGGCCCAGTACTTC.

This sequence joins TRBV5-1 and TRBJ2-7; TRBD2 matches at 12 bases. Germline V gives CDR1 SGHRS, CDR2 YFSETQ. CDR3 size: 19 residues. J gave up 3 bases and V 1 base, and 14 bases lay outside the gene matches. The CDR3 nucleotides read TGCGCCAGCAGCTTGTACCCGCACCGGATGACTAGCGGGAGCTACGAGCAGTACTTC. Translated, it gives CASSLYPHRMTSGSYEQYF.

The chain has TRBV10-3 and TRBJ2-6; D uncertain. This CDR3 has 18 residues. The V end was cut by 5 bases, the J end by 5 bases, with 22 bases between. Germline V lookup: CDR1 ENHRY, CDR2 SYGVKD. The CDR3 DNA is TGTGCCATCAGTACCGTATTCTGTATACAAAGTCGGGCCAACGTCCTGACTTTC. Translation gives CAISTVFCIQSRANVLTF.

The chain uses TRBV28 and TRBJ2-7; 14 bases align to TRBD2. Germline values: CDR1 MDHEN, CDR2 SYDVKM. The CDR3 is made up of 17 amino acids. V lost 1 base and J lost 4; bases outside the gene matches: 6. The CDR3 protein is CASSLSAGTSGRYEQYF. The CDR3 DNA reads as TGTGCCAGCAGTTTATCGGCGGGGACTAGCGGGAGATACGAGCAGTACTTC.

The rearrangement links TRBV27 to TRBJ2-5; TRBD2 agrees at 7 bases. V dropped 4 bases and J dropped 2; count of bases not matched to a gene: 4. The germline V gene encodes CDR1 MNHEY and CDR2 SMNVEV (reference sequence). The CDR3 has 14 residues. CDR3 sequence reads: CASSWGGWQETQYF. In DNA, the CDR3 is TGTGCCAGCAGTTGGGGGGGGTGGCAAGAGACCCAGTACTTC.

The chain carries TRBV28 and TRBJ2-7; perhaps TRBD1 as D (5 bases). Germline-derived CDR1 and CDR2 are MDHEN and SYDVKM. Trimming took off 1 base at V and 2 bases at J, with 9 bases between the two ends. This CDR3 contains 14 residues. CDR3 nucleotide sequence: TGTGCCAGCAGTTTATATGGACAAACCTACGAGCAGTACTTC. It codes for CASSLYGQTYEQYF.